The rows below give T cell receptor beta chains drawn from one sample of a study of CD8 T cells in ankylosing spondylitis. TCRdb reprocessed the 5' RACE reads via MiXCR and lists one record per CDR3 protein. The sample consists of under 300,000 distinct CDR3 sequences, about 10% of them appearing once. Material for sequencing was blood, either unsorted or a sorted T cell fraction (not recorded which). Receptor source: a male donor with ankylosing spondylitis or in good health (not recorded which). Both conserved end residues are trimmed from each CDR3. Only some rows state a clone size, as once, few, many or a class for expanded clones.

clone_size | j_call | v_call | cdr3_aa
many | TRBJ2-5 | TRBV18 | ASSPTRVEETQY
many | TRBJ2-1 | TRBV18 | ASSPLSGARYNEQF
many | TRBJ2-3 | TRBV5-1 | ASSLERTTTDTQY
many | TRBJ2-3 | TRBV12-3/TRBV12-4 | ASSLDRVGADTQY
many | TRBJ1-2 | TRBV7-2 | ASSSPGGYGYT
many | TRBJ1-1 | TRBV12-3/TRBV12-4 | ASSLRRTNTEAF
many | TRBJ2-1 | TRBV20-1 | SAPPGTSRHEQF
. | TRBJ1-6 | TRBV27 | ASSLSLGSTYNSPLH
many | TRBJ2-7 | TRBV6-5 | ASSFSPPGQETYEQY
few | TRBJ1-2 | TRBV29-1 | SVEDPEISSDGHYGYT
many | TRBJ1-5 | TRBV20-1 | SARQGFGQPQH
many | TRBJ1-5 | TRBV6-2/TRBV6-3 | ASSPGSPGRQPQH
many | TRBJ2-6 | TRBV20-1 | SVEYSGANVLT
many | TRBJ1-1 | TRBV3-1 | ASSWGQTNTEAF
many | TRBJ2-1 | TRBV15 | ATSRDLQGANNEQF
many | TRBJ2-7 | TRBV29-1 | SGSLGYEQY
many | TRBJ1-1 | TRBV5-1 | ASSSVKAVHTEAF
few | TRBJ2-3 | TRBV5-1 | ASKRESTDTQY
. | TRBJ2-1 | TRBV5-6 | ASSQAGTGDNEQF
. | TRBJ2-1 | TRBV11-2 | ASSLVGGYSYNEQF
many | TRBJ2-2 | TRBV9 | ASSDRNTGELF
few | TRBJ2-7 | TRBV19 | ATRPNREEVYEQY
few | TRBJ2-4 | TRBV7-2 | ASGISDHRNIQY
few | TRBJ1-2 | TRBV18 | ASSPGGVDGYT
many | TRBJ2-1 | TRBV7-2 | ASRFASYNEQF
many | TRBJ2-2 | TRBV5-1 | ASSLGGFTGELF
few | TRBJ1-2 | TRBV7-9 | ASSYGGAASDYGYT
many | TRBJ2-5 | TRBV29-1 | SAAFADSRQETQY
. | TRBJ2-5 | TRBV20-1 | SAGHGSREETQY
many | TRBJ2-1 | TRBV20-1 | SARIMGGASYNEQF
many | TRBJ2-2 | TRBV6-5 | ASSYRQLGELF
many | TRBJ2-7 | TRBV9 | ASSVDNSYEQY
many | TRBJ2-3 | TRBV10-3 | AIRGTDVTTQY
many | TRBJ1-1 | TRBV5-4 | ASSPGTAMNTEAF
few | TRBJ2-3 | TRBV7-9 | ASSSGTSSTDTQY
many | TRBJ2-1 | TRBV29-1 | SVEEVGEGEQF
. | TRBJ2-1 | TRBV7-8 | ASSSRVALYNEQF
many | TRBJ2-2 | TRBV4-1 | ASSQDRFGAGELF
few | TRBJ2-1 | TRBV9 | ASSVVGMAGNEQF
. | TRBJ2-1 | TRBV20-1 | SARDRVGSYNEQF
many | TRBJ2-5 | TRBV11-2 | ASSSVDRGQETQY
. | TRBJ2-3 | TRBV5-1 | ASSWTGGDATDTQY
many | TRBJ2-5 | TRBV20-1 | SARVGVQQETQY
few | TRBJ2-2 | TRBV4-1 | ASSRGVANTGELF
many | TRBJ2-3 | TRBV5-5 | ASSQMARSTTDTQY
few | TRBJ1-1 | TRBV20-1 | SASLGRMNTEAF
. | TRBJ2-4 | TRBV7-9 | ASSFGSKNIQY
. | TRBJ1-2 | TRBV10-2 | ASNDGAQGYT
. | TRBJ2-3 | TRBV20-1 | SARDFASFSTDTQY
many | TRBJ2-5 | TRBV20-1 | SVTSGMETQY
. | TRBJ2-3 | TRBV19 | ASSILRTADTQY
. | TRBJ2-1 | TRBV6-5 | ASSYADSGGRYNEQF
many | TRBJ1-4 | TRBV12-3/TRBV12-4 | ASRATNEKLF